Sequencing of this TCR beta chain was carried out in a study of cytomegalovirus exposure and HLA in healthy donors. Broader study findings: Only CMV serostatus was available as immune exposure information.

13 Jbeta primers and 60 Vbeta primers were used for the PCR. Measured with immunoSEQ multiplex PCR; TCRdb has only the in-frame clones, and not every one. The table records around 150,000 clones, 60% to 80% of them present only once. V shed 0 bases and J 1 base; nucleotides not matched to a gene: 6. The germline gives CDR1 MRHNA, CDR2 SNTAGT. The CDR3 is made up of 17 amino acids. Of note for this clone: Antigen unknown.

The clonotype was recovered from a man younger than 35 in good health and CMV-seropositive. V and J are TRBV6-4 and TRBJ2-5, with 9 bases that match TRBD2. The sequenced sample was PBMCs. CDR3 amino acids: CASSDSRSGGIQETQYF. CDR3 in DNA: TGTGCCAGCAGTGACTCGAGGAGCGGGGGGATCCAAGAGACCCAGTACTTC.